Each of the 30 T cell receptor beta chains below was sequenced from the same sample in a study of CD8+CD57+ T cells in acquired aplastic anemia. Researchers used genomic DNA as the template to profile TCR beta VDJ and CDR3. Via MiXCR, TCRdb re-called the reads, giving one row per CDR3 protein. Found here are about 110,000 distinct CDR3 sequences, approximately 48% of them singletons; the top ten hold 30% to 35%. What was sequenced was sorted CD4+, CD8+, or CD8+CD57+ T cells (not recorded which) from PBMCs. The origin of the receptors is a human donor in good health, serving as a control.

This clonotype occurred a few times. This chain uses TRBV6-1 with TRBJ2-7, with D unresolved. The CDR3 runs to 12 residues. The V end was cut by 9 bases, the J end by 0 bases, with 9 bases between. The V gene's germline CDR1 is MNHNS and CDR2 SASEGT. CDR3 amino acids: CASWAGSYEQYF. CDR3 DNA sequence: TGTGCCAGTTGGGCAGGCTCCTACGAGCAGTACTTC.

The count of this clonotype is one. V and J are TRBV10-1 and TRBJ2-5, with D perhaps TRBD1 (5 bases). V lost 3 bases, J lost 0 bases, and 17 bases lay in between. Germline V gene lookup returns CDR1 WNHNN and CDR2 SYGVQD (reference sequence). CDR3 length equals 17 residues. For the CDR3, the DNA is TGCGCCAGCAGTGATAGCATAGGATTGGGGCACCAAGAGACCCAGTACTTC. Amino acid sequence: CASSDSIGLGHQETQYF.

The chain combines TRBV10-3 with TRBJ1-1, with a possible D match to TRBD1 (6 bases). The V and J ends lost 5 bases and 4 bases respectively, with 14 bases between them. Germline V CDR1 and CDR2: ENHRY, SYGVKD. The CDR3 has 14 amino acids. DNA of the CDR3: TGTGCCATCAGTTTGGGGGCGCAGGGCACTGAAGCTTTCTTT. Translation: CAISLGAQGTEAFF.

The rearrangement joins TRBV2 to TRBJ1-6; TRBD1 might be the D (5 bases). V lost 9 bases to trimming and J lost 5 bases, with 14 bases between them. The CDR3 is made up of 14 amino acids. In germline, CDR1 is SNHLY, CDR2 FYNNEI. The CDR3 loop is CASGARDNNSPLHF. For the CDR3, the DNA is TGTGCCAGTGGCGCCAGGGATAATAATTCACCCCTCCACTTT.

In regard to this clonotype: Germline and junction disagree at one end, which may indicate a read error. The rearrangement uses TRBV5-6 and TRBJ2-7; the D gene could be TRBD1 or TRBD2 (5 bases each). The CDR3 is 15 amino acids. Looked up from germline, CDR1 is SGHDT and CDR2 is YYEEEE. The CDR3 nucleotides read TGTGGCAGCAGCTTGGGGGTTGGGGTATTAGGCGAGCAGTACTTC. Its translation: CGSSLGVGVLGEQYF.

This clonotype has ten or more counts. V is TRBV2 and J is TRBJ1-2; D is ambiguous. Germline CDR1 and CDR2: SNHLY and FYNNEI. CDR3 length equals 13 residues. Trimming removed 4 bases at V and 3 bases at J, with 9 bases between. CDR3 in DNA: TGTGCCAGCAGTGTCGGCTCTGACTATGGCTACACCTTC. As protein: CASSVGSDYGYTF.

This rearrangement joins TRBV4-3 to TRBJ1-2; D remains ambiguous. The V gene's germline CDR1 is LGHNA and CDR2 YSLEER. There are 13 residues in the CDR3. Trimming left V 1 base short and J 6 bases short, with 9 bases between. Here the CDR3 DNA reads TGCGCCAGCAGCCAAGGGCAGCGGGATGGCTACACCTTC. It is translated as CASSQGQRDGYTF.

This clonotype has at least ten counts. CDR3 region: CAIRGEGGSPLHF. The CDR3 nucleotides are TGTGCCATCAGGGGGGAAGGGGGTTCACCCCTCCACTTT. V gene TRBV10-3 combines with J gene TRBJ1-6, with D maybe TRBD1 (6 bases). In germline, CDR1 is ENHRY, CDR2 SYGVKD. The CDR3 covers 13 residues. Trimming cost V 6 bases and J 9 bases, with 12 bases left between them.

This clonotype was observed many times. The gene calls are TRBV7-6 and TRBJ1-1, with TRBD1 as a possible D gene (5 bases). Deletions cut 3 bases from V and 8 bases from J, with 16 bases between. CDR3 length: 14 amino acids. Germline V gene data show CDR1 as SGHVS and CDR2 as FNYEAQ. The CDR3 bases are TGTGCCAGCAGCTTGGGACGGAGCTTAAGCGAAGCTTTCTTT. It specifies CASSLGRSLSEAFF.

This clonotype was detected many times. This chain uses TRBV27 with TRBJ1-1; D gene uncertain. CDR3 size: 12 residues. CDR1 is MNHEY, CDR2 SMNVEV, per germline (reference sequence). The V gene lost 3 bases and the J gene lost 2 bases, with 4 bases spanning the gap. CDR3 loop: CASSFHNTEAFF. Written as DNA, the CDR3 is TGTGCCAGCAGTTTCCACAACACTGAAGCTTTCTTT.

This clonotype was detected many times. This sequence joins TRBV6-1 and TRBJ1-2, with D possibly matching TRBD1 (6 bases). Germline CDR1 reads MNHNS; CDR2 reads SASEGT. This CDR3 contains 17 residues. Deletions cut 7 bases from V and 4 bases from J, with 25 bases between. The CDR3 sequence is CASTRTVTGRSGYGYTF. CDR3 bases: TGTGCCAGCACTAGAACCGTTACAGGGCGTTCGGGCTATGGCTACACCTTC.

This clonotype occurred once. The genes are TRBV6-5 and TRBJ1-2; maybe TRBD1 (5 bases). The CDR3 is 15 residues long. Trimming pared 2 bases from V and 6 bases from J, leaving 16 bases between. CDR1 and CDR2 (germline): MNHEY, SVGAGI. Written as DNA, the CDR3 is TGTGCCAGCAGTTACCTTCAGGGAATGATCAATGGCTACACCTTC. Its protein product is CASSYLQGMINGYTF.

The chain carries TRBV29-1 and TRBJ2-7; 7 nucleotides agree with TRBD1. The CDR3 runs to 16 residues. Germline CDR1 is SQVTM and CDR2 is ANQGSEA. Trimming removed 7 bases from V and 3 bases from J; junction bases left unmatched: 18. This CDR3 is CSATGTAGTLGYEQYF. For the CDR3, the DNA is TGCAGCGCCACAGGGACAGCCGGGACACTCGGCTACGAGCAGTACTTC.

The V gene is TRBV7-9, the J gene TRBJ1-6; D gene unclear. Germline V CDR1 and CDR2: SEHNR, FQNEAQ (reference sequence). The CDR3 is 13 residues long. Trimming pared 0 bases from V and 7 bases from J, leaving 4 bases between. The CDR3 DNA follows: TGTGCCAGCAGCTTAGCGCAAAATTCACCCCTCCACTTT. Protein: CASSLAQNSPLHF.

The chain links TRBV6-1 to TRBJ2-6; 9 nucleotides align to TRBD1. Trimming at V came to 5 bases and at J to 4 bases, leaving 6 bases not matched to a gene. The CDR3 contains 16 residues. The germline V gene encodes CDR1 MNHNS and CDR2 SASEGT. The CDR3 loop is CASSKQGAEGANVLTF. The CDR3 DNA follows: TGTGCCAGCAGTAAACAGGGGGCGGAAGGGGCCAACGTCCTGACTTTC.

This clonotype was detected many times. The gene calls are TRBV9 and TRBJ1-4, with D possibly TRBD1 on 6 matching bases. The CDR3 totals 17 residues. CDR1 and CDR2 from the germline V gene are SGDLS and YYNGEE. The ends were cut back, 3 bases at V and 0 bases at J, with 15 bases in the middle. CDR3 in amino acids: CASSGTETASTNEKLFF. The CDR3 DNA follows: TGTGCCAGCAGCGGGACAGAGACAGCCTCAACTAATGAAAAACTGTTTTTT.

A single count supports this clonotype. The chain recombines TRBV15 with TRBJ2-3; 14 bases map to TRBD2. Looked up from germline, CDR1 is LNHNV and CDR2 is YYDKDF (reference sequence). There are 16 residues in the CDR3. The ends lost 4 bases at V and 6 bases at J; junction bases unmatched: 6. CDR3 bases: TGTGCCACCAGCACGCAGACTAGCGGGGGGGCGGATACGCAGTATTTT. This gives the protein CATSTQTSGGADTQYF.

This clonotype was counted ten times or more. The CDR3 sequence: CASDKNTGELFF. The CDR3 coding sequence is TGTGCCAGCGATAAGAACACCGGGGAGCTGTTTTTT. J is TRBJ2-2 and V is TRBV12-3 or TRBV12-4; D gene uncertain. The V end was cut by 8 bases, the J end by 1 base, with 5 bases between. CDR3 length: 12 amino acids.

CDR3 in amino acids: CASSQEGNSPLHF. The CDR3 region has the DNA TGCGCCAGCAGCCAAGAAGGGAATTCACCCCTCCACTTT. The V gene is TRBV4-1, the J gene TRBJ1-6; D gene uncertain. The length of the CDR3 is 13 residues. Germline V gene lookup returns CDR1 MGHRA and CDR2 YSYEKL. The germline V and J ends were trimmed by 0 bases and 7 bases, with 4 bases remaining between them.

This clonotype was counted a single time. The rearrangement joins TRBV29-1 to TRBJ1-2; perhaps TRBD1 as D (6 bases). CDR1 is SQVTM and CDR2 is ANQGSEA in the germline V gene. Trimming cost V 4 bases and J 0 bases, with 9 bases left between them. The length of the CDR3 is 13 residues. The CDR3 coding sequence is TGCAGCGTTGCAGGGGCCGCTAACTATGGCTACACCTTC. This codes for CSVAGAANYGYTF.

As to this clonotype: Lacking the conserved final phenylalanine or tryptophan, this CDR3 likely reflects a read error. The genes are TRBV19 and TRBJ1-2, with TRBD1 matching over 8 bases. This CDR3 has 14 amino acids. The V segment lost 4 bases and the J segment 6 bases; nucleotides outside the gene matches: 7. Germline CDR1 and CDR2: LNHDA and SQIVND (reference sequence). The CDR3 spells CASSNGQGLDGYTL. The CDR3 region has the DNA TGTGCCAGTAGTAACGGACAGGGCCTTGATGGCTACACCCTC.

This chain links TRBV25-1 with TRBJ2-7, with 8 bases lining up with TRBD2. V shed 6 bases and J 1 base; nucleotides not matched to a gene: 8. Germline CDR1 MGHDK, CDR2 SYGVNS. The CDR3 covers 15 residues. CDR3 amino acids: CASSAGGGGSYEQYF. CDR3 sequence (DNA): TGTGCCAGCAGCGCCGGGGGGGGGGGGTCCTACGAGCAGTACTTC.

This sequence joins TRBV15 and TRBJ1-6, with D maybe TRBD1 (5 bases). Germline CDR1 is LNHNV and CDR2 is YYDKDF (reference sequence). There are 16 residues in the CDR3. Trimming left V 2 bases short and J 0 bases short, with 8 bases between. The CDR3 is CATSRTGGSYNSPLHF. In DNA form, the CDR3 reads TGTGCCACCAGCAGAACCGGGGGCTCCTATAATTCACCCCTCCACTTT.

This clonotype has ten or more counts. CDR3 amino acids: CASSARGWDGYTF. The CDR3 nucleotides read TGTGCCAGCAGTGCCCGTGGGTGGGATGGCTACACCTTC. The chain links TRBV6-1 to TRBJ1-2; D is unclear. The CDR3 covers 13 residues. Trimming pared 4 bases from V and 6 bases from J, leaving 12 bases between. Germline lookup yields CDR1 MNHNS and CDR2 SASEGT.

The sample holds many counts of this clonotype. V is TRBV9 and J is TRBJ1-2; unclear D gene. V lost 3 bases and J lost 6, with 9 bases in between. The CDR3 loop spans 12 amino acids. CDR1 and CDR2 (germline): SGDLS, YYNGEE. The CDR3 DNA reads TGTGCCAGCAGCGCCAAGGGAAATGGCTACACCTTC. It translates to CASSAKGNGYTF.

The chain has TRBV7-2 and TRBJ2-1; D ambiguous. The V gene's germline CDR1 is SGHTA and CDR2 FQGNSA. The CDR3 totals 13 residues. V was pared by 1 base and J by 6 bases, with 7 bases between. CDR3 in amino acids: CASSLGLFNEQFF. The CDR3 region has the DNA TGTGCCAGCAGCTTAGGCCTTTTCAATGAGCAGTTCTTC.

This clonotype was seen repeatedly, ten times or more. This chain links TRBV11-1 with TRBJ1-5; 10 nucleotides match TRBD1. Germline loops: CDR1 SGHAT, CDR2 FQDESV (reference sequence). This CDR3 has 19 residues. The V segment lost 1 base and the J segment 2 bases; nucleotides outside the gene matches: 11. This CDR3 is CASSLEETGGAWGNQPQHF. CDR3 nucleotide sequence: TGTGCCAGCAGCTTAGAAGAGACAGGGGGCGCATGGGGCAATCAGCCCCAGCATTTT.

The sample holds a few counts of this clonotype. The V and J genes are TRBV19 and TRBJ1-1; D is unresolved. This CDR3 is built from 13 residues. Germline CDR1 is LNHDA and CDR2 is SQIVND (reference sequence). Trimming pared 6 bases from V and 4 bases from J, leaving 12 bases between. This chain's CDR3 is CASSGLWGTEAFF. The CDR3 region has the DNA TGTGCCAGTAGCGGGCTGTGGGGCACTGAAGCTTTCTTT.

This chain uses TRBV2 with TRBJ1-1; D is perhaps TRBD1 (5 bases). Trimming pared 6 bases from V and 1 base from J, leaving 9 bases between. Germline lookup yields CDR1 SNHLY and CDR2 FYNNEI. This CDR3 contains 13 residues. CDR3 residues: CASRYDRNTEAFF. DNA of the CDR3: TGTGCCAGCAGATACGACAGGAACACTGAAGCTTTCTTT.

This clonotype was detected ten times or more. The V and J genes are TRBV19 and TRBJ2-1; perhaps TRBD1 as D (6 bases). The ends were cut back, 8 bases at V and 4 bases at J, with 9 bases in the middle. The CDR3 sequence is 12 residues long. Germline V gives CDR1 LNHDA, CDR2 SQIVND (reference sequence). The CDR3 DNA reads TGTGCCAGTGAGGGGGTGTACAATGAGCAGTTCTTC. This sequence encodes CASEGVYNEQFF.